These T cell receptor beta chains were read from a single sample in a study of early T cells in non-severe SARS-CoV-2 infection. TCRdb redid the calling of the 5' RACE reads with MiXCR, one entry per CDR3 protein. The data hold more than 50,000 distinct CDR3 sequences, with over 9.5% observed a single time. Sequences were obtained from whole blood. All receptors derive from an adult who was a healthcare worker with PCR-confirmed SARS-CoV-2 infection or an uninfected control (not recorded which). Both conserved end residues are part of each CDR3. Fields, in order: J gene, V gene, D gene, clone size, CDR3 protein, CDR3 DNA. A D gene is named only where the DNA matches it firmly. Size tells how often a clone was seen (once, few, many) or the class of an expanded clone, and some rows leave it out.

j_gene: TRBJ1-5; v_gene: TRBV7-2; d_gene: .; abundance: many; CDR3aa: CASSLTNQPQHF; CDR3nt: TGTGCCAGCAGCTTAACAAATCAGCCCCAGCATTTT
j_gene: TRBJ1-2; v_gene: TRBV3-1; d_gene: .; abundance: many; CDR3aa: CASSQVTAEGYTF; CDR3nt: TGTGCCAGCAGCCAAGTCACAGCGGAAGGCTACACCTTC
j_gene: TRBJ2-7; v_gene: TRBV11-3; d_gene: TRBD1; abundance: .; CDR3aa: CASSFGDRELYEQYF; CDR3nt: TGTGCCAGCAGCTTTGGGGACAGGGAACTCTACGAGCAGTACTTC
j_gene: TRBJ2-3; v_gene: TRBV7-8; d_gene: .; abundance: many; CDR3aa: CASSLDPSTDTQYF; CDR3nt: TGTGCCAGCAGCTTAGATCCAAGCACAGATACGCAGTATTTT
j_gene: TRBJ2-7; v_gene: TRBV20-1; d_gene: .; abundance: few; CDR3aa: CSARDRASNGYEQYF; CDR3nt: TGCAGTGCTAGAGATCGGGCTAGCAACGGCTACGAGCAGTACTTC
j_gene: TRBJ2-6; v_gene: TRBV5-1; d_gene: .; abundance: many; CDR3aa: CASSFDTSGANVLTF; CDR3nt: TGCGCCAGCAGTTTTGACACCTCTGGGGCCAACGTCCTGACTTTC
j_gene: TRBJ1-3; v_gene: TRBV5-6; d_gene: .; abundance: few; CDR3aa: CASSLAGGGPSSGNTIYF; CDR3nt: TGTGCCAGCAGCTTGGCTGGCGGGGGACCCAGCTCTGGAAACACCATATATTTT
j_gene: TRBJ2-5; v_gene: TRBV20-1; d_gene: TRBD2; abundance: few; CDR3aa: CSASMGEGQETQYF; CDR3nt: TGCAGTGCTAGTATGGGGGAGGGCCAAGAGACCCAGTACTTC
j_gene: TRBJ2-7; v_gene: TRBV12-3/TRBV12-4; d_gene: .; abundance: .; CDR3aa: CASSTGLKPNEQYF; CDR3nt: TGTGCCAGCAGTACGGGACTGAAGCCTAACGAGCAGTACTTC
j_gene: TRBJ1-2; v_gene: TRBV12-3/TRBV12-4; d_gene: .; abundance: few; CDR3aa: CASRVFLGDYGYTF; CDR3nt: TGTGCCAGCAGGGTTTTTTTAGGGGACTATGGCTACACCTTC